Shown below are 16 T cell receptor beta chains from a single sample sequenced in a study of T-cell reconstitution after alpha-beta-depleted transplantation in children. Researchers prepared the TCRbeta library using unique molecular identifiers, the study reports. MiXCR, applied by TCRdb to the PCR reads, yields one record per CDR3 protein. The data show a few hundred thousand distinct CDR3 sequences, roughly 27% seen once. The material was PBMCs, obtained before TCRalphabeta/CD19-depleted stem cell transplant. These receptor sequences come from a boy in the first two years of life with Wiskott-Aldrich syndrome, due to receive a stem cell transplant.

This clonotype was picked up a small number of times. The chain has TRBV24-1 and TRBJ2-5, with D perhaps matching TRBD1 (6 bases). The CDR3 spans 14 residues. Trimming stripped 4 bases from V and 4 bases from J, with 12 bases between. Germline V gene data show CDR1 as KGHDR and CDR2 as SFDVKD. The DNA of the CDR3 is TGTGCCACCAGTGACCGGACAGATGGAGAGACCCAGTACTTC. Its protein product is CATSDRTDGETQYF.

This chain links TRBV20-1 with TRBJ2-1; 9 nucleotides line up with TRBD2. CDR1 is DFQATT and CDR2 is SNEGSKA in the germline V gene (reference sequence). V trimming: 2 bases; J trimming: 3 bases; junction bases outside the gene matches: 8. This CDR3 is built from 16 residues. The DNA of the CDR3 is TGCAGTGCTAGATATAGCGGGAGCAGAGACTACAATGAGCAGTTCTTC. It specifies CSARYSGSRDYNEQFF.

This clonotype was seen more than once but under ten times. The chain carries TRBV20-1 and TRBJ2-7; 7 bases agree with TRBD2. CDR3 size: 14 residues. The germline V gene encodes CDR1 DFQATT and CDR2 SNEGSKA (reference sequence). V dropped 3 bases and J dropped 2; count of bases not matched to a gene: 7. CDR3 loop: CSASGGRDPYEQYF. The CDR3 DNA is TGCAGTGCTAGTGGCGGGAGAGACCCCTACGAGCAGTACTTC.

V usage is TRBV5-1 and J usage is TRBJ2-1; D unclear. The CDR3 is 16 amino acids. V dropped 0 bases and J dropped 1 base, with 11 bases sitting between them. Germline CDR1 is SGHRS and CDR2 is YFSETQ. In nucleotides, the CDR3 is TGCGCCAGCAGCTTGGTGTCCAGGCCGTCCTACAATGAGCAGTTCTTC. This gives the protein CASSLVSRPSYNEQFF. Filled out from reference TRBV5-1 and TRBJ2-1, the complete variable domain reads KAGVTQTPRYLIKTRGQQVTLSCSPISGHRSVSWYQQTPGQGLQFLFEYFSETQRNKGNFPGRFSGRQFSNSRSEMNVSTLELGDSALYLCASSLVSRPSYNEQFFGPGTRLTVL.

This chain connects TRBV3-1 to TRBJ1-1; no clear D gene. This CDR3 has 12 residues. The germline CDR1 and CDR2 sequences are LGHDT and YNNKEL (reference sequence). Trimming took off 4 bases at V and 11 bases at J, with 14 bases between the two ends. The chain's CDR3 is CASSLGPQEAFF. DNA of the CDR3: TGTGCCAGCAGCCTCGGGCCCCAAGAGGCTTTCTTT.

The rearrangement links TRBV29-1 to TRBJ2-3; weak D call: TRBD2 (6 bases). Germline lookup yields CDR1 SQVTM and CDR2 ANQGSEA. The V gene lost 4 bases and the J gene lost 1 base, with 18 bases spanning the gap. The CDR3 sequence is 16 residues long. The DNA for the CDR3 is TGCAGCGTTGGTGGTGTTCGCGGGACTGGCACAGATACGCAGTATTTT. Amino acids: CSVGGVRGTGTDTQYF.

The table lists this clonotype with a few counts. The genes are TRBV7-2 and TRBJ2-3, with D possibly matching TRBD1 (6 bases). The CDR3 runs 15 residues. V was shortened by 1 base and J by 6 bases, with 14 bases between the two germline ends. Germline values: CDR1 SGHTA, CDR2 FQGNSA. CDR3 bases: TGTGCCAGCAGCTTAGGAGGGGCAGGGGTGGATACGCAGTATTTT. This encodes CASSLGGAGVDTQYF.

The sample holds many counts of this clonotype. The chain links TRBV28 to TRBJ2-5; no clear D gene. V gave up 4 bases and J gave up 5 bases, with 2 bases separating them. The germline V gene encodes CDR1 MDHEN and CDR2 SYDVKM. The CDR3 consists of 10 residues. The CDR3 DNA reads as TGTGCCAGCAGTTCCGAGACCCAGTACTTC. It translates to CASSSETQYF.

The chain links TRBV19 to TRBJ1-2; D unresolved. CDR3 length equals 13 residues. Trimming stripped 4 bases from V and 10 bases from J, with 16 bases between. Looked up from germline, CDR1 is LNHDA and CDR2 is SQIVND (reference sequence). The CDR3 is CASSSTESMDYTF. The CDR3 DNA sequence: TGTGCCAGTAGTAGTACAGAATCTATGGACTACACCTTC.

The V and J genes are TRBV3-1 and TRBJ2-1; perhaps D is TRBD1 or TRBD2 (5 bases each). The ends were cut back, 2 bases at V and 6 bases at J, with 11 bases in the middle. Germline CDR1 is LGHDT and CDR2 is YNNKEL (reference sequence). The CDR3 is made up of 14 amino acids. CDR3 amino acids: CASSQSVGGNEQFF. The CDR3 DNA sequence: TGTGCCAGCAGCCAAAGTGTTGGGGGCAATGAGCAGTTCTTC.

This clonotype has just a few counts. The rearrangement links TRBV7-9 to TRBJ2-4; D ambiguous. Germline V gene sequence: CDR1 SEHNR, CDR2 FQNEAQ (reference sequence). This CDR3 is built from 13 residues. Trimming pared 8 bases from V and 1 base from J, leaving 9 bases between. CDR3 in amino acids: CASDEVAKNIQYF. Here the CDR3 DNA reads TGTGCCAGCGATGAGGTGGCCAAAAACATTCAGTACTTC.

This clonotype has a handful of counts. The V gene is TRBV5-1, the J gene TRBJ2-1; TRBD2 matches at 8 bases. This CDR3 is built from 17 residues. The J segment lost 8 bases and the V segment lost 4 bases, leaving 17 bases of the junction unmatched. CDR1 and CDR2 (germline): SGHRS, YFSETQ. CDR3 region: CASSTGRWSGSNDEQFF. CDR3 in DNA: TGCGCCAGCAGCACGGGTCGGTGGAGCGGGAGCAATGATGAGCAGTTCTTC.

This clonotype has more than one count but fewer than ten. The chain carries TRBV12-3 or TRBV12-4 and TRBJ1-5; weak D call: TRBD1 (6 bases). CDR3 length: 14 amino acids. V lost 5 bases, J lost 4 bases, and 12 bases lay in between. CDR3 protein: CASSIWGPNQPQHF. The CDR3 bases are TGTGCCAGCAGTATTTGGGGGCCTAATCAGCCCCAGCATTTT.

Ten or more counts support this clonotype. The chain employs TRBV20-1 and TRBJ2-1, with 9 bases fitting TRBD2. Germline CDR1 and CDR2: DFQATT and SNEGSKA (reference sequence). The CDR3 consists of 17 residues. J gave up 3 bases and V 4 bases, and 13 bases lay outside the gene matches. CDR3 loop: CSANSREGPGDYNEQFF. DNA for the CDR3: TGCAGTGCTAACTCGCGGGAGGGCCCGGGGGACTACAATGAGCAGTTCTTC.

This clonotype turned up a few times. The chain combines TRBV25-1 with TRBJ1-6; no definite D call. CDR3 length: 12 residues. Germline CDR1 is MGHDK and CDR2 is SYGVNS. The V end was cut by 2 bases, the J end by 7 bases, with 3 bases between. The CDR3 coding sequence is TGTGCCAGCAGTGAAGGGAATTCACCCCTCCACTTT. Protein sequence: CASSEGNSPLHF.

This clonotype was seen a few times. This CDR3 is CASQGPVEKLFF. CDR3 coding DNA: TGTGCCAGTCAGGGGCCGGTGGAAAAACTGTTTTTT. The chain couples TRBV6-6 to TRBJ1-4, with a possible D match to TRBD1 (6 bases). In germline, CDR1 is MNHNY, CDR2 SVGAGI (reference sequence). The CDR3 has 12 amino acids. Trimming left V 9 bases short and J 8 bases short, with 13 bases between.